The clone carrying this T cell receptor (beta chain) was seen once. Germline CDR1 LNHNV, CDR2 YYDKDF (reference sequence). The CDR3 is made up of 15 amino acids. Trimming took off 0 bases at V and 5 bases at J, with 13 bases between the two ends. The sample comes from a study of control samples from healthy donors and cancer patients. Generated by immunoSEQ multiplex PCR, the TCRdb table keeps only in-frame clones and is missing some. The table shows 35,000 to 45,000 clones, with roughly 85% occurring only once. The J gene is TRBJ2-5, the V gene TRBV15; maybe TRBD2 (6 bases). The specimen sequenced was blood. This sequence was found in a man in his 60s in good health. The CDR3 here is CATSRDPGVGETQYF. The CDR3 coding sequence is TGTGCCACCAGCAGAGATCCGGGAGTGGGGGAGACCCAGTACTTC.